This is a list of T cell receptor beta chains from one sample in a study of blood T cell repertoires in COVID-19. Sequencing was performed with immunoSEQ multiplex PCR; in TCRdb, only in-frame clones are kept and a portion is missing. The data hold tens of thousands of clones, with approximately 80% observed a single time. Sequencing used peripheral blood. The receptors stem from a woman in her 70s with acute or convalescent COVID-19. The CDR3 runs from the conserved cysteine through the conserved F or W. Only some rows state a clone size, as once, few, many or a class for expanded clones.

size: NA; V: TRBV7-9; length: 15; CDR3: CASRGGLGRTDTQYF
size: NA; V: TRBV7-9; length: 12; CDR3: CASSFPMNEQFF
size: NA; V: TRBV3-1/TRBV3-2; length: 15; CDR3: CASSLGGGLNYGYTF
size: once; V: TRBV5-5; length: 12; CDR3: CASSSGTGVQHF
size: NA; V: TRBV9; length: 13; CDR3: CASSKYSQETQYF
size: NA; V: TRBV2; length: 16; CDR3: CASSERGQAGANVLTF
size: NA; V: TRBV11-2; length: 14; CDR3: CASSLWGPGNTIYF
size: NA; V: TRBV28; length: 16; CDR3: CASSPITGGVNQPQHF
size: NA; V: TRBV27; length: 18; CDR3: CASSLMGTSGGFLHEQYF
size: NA; V: TRBV7-6; length: 15; CDR3: CASSLLYSSGNTIYF
size: NA; V: TRBV18; length: 15; CDR3: CASSPRGTGLEKLFF
size: NA; V: TRBV10-2; length: 16; CDR3: CASSESGQGARYGYTF
size: NA; V: TRBV27; length: 16; CDR3: CASSLTSRTENSPLHF
size: NA; V: TRBV29-1; length: 16; CDR3: CSVRLGGRASGGELFF
size: NA; V: TRBV7-8; length: 16; CDR3: CASSLAGGLSNQPQHF
size: NA; V: TRBV29-1; length: 13; CDR3: CSVVSGDRYGYTF
size: NA; V: TRBV28; length: 11; CDR3: CASSISGRGYF
size: NA; V: TRBV5-1; length: 19; CDR3: CASSLAPFLTSGKRNEQFF
size: NA; V: TRBV3-1/TRBV3-2; length: 15; CDR3: CASSTGLAGYNEQFF
size: NA; V: TRBV28; length: 15; CDR3: CASPPGTGTYNEQFF